This T cell receptor beta chain was captured by sequencing in a study of blood T cell repertoires in COVID-19. Study information: Researchers got acute and convalescent COVID-19 samples from the United States, Italy and Spain. PBMCs, B-cell-depleted T cells, or T cells were the source of the cDNA or gDNA that made up the material.

Under the authors' procedure: Using reference gene primer amplification, nucleated cell counts were estimated. Profiled with immunoSEQ multiplex PCR; TCRdb holds only in-frame clones, not every one. V, J and clone size are taken as reported in that table, and D and trimming were inferred from the DNA itself. The sample contains about 110,000 clones, just over 85% of which appear only once. Input material: peripheral blood. The receptor was isolated from a human donor in a cohort sampled during active COVID-19.

The CDR3 spells CASSGTEETQYF. The CDR3 DNA reads TGTGCCAGTAGCGGGACAGAAGAGACCCAGTACTTC. This chain joins TRBV19 and TRBJ2-5, with 7 bases lining up with TRBD1. This CDR3 comprises 12 residues. V shed 6 bases and J 3 bases; nucleotides not matched to a gene: 1. Germline CDR1 is LNHDA and CDR2 is SQIVND (reference sequence).